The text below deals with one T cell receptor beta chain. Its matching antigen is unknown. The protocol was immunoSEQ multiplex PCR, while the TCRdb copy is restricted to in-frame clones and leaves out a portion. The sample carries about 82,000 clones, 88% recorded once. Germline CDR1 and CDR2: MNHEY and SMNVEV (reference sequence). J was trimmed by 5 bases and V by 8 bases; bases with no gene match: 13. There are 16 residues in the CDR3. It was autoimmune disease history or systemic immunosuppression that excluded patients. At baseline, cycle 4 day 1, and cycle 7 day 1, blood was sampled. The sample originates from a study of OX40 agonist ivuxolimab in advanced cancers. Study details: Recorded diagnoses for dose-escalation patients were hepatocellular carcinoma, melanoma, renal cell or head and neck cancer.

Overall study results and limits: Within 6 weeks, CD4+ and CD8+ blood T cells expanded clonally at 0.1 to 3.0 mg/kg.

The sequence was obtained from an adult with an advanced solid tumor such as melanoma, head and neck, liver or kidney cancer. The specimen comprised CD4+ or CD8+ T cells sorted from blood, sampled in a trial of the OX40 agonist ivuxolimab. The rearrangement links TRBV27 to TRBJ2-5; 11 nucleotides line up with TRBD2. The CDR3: CASGQLLAGVRETQYF. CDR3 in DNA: TGTGCCAGCGGTCAACTACTAGCGGGGGTACGGGAGACCCAGTACTTC.